The rows below give T cell receptor beta chains drawn from one sample of a study of T-cell memory formation after mild COVID-19. One entry per CDR3 protein, called by TCRdb with MiXCR from the 5' RACE reads. The data show around 300,000 distinct CDR3 sequences, around an eighth seen once. Sequencing was done on a sample of PBMCs or a T cell subset sorted from them (not recorded which). The receptors derive from a young man who had mild COVID-19 (a few samples of this study predate the infection). Cell type and time point are not known. Both conserved end residues are part of each CDR3. The D gene is left open where the match is weak. Clone size appears in some rows only: once, few, many, or a class for an expanded clone.

D gene,J gene,V gene,clone size,CDR3 DNA,CDR3 protein
-,TRBJ2-7,TRBV27,-,TGTGCCAGCAGTTTATCGAAATGGAACGAGCAGTACTTC,CASSLSKWNEQYF
-,TRBJ1-1,TRBV9,few,TGTGCCAGCAGCCAATTCCAGGGGCTGACCACTGAAGCTTTCTTT,CASSQFQGLTTEAFF
-,TRBJ2-1,TRBV11-2,few,TGTGCCAGCAGCCCTGTCGGGACGACAGAGGGTGAGCAGTTCTTC,CASSPVGTTEGEQFF
-,TRBJ1-2,TRBV7-2,few,TGTGCCAGCAGCCCCCAAAGGCGATCGGGGTATGGCTACACCTTC,CASSPQRRSGYGYTF
-,TRBJ1-2,TRBV19,-,TGTGCCAGTAGCCGGGACAAACCATCTGGCTACACCTTC,CASSRDKPSGYTF
-,TRBJ2-1,TRBV29-1,-,TGCAGCGTTGATTTCGCGCTTAGCTCCTACAATGAGCAGTTCTTC,CSVDFALSSYNEQFF
-,TRBJ2-3,TRBV7-2,many,TGTGCCAGCAGCTTAGTTCGGGAGGATACGCAGTATTTT,CASSLVREDTQYF
-,TRBJ2-5,TRBV7-8,few,TGTGCCAGCAGCTCAGAGGGTCGGGAGGAGACCCAGTACTTC,CASSSEGREETQYF
-,TRBJ2-4,TRBV28,few,TGTGCCAGCAGTCTCGCCGGGATTTCGGGGAGTCAGTACTTC,CASSLAGISGSQYF
-,TRBJ2-2,TRBV12-3/TRBV12-4,-,TGTGCCAGCAGTCCGGGGACCCTGCTGGGCGGGGAGCTGTTTTTT,CASSPGTLLGGELFF
-,TRBJ2-3,TRBV5-6,few,TGTGCCAGCAGCTTGTTAGGGATACATACGCAGTATTTT,CASSLLGIHTQYF
-,TRBJ2-3,TRBV7-9,-,TGTGCCAGCAGCTCAGAACCTTCTAGAAATTGGGATACGCAGTATTTT,CASSSEPSRNWDTQYF
-,TRBJ1-1,TRBV20-1,-,TGCAGTCCCGTGGAGGGGACAAACACTGAAGCTTTCTTT,CSPVEGTNTEAFF
-,TRBJ1-6,TRBV19,few,TGTGCCACCGGGGACACGAGAAATTCACCCCTCCACTTT,CATGDTRNSPLHF
-,TRBJ2-7,TRBV7-2,few,TGTGCCAGCAGCTTTGGCCGGGGTGTCTACGAGCAGTACTTC,CASSFGRGVYEQYF
-,TRBJ2-2,TRBV7-8,few,TGTGCCAGCAGCTTAGACAGAGACAGAAACACCGGGGAGCTGTTTTTT,CASSLDRDRNTGELFF
-,TRBJ2-1,TRBV7-9,-,TGTGCCAGCAGCCAATCTTTAGGGGCCTACAATGAGCAGTTCTTC,CASSQSLGAYNEQFF
-,TRBJ2-3,TRBV9,few,TGTGCCAGCAGCGTAGCTAGGGACACCCGCACAGATACGCAGTATTTT,CASSVARDTRTDTQYF
-,TRBJ2-3,TRBV18,few,TGTGCCAGCTCACCCCTGGGAGGTGGCGGCACAGATACGCAGTATTTT,CASSPLGGGGTDTQYF
-,TRBJ1-1,TRBV7-6,-,TGTGCCAGCAGCTTAGGTCCAGCTATGAACACTGAAGCTTTCTTT,CASSLGPAMNTEAFF
TRBD2,TRBJ2-3,TRBV7-2,many,TGTGCCAGCAGCCCAAGGACTAGCGGGGCTAGCACAGATACGCAGTATTTT,CASSPRTSGASTDTQYF
TRBD2,TRBJ2-1,TRBV4-1,-,TGCGCCAGCAGCCAAGATGCGGGGGGTTCCTACAATGAGCAGTTCTTC,CASSQDAGGSYNEQFF